The clone carrying this T cell receptor (beta chain) was detected a few times. The antigen remains undetermined. This entry comes from a study of a mutant IDH1 vaccine in newly diagnosed glioma. Stated time point: week 5, during vaccination. Vaccine doses each comprised 300 ug of mutant IDH1 20-mer peptide, with topical imiquimod. Donors' newly diagnosed IDH1-mutant WHO grade 3 or 4 astrocytomas lacked nuclear ATRX. The repertoire was sequenced with immunoSEQ multiplex PCR; TCRdb's copy has only in-frame clones and lacks some. The sample has approximately 37,000 clones, roughly three fifths seen once. Sample: PBMCs, taken from a glioma patient whose treatment included an IDH1 peptide vaccine. The sequence was collected from a woman in her late teens or twenties with glioma.

The CDR3 DNA follows: TGTGCCAGCAGTCTCGGACTAGTCGACACCGGGGAGCTGTTTTTT. It encodes CASSLGLVDTGELFF. The chain is built from TRBV6-5 and TRBJ2-2; 7 bases are a match to TRBD2. The germline V gene encodes CDR1 MNHEY and CDR2 SVGAGI. There are 15 residues in the CDR3. The junction had 6 bases not matched to a gene; V was cut back by 5 bases and J by 3 bases.